This entry is about one T cell receptor (beta chain). There is no known antigen for this receptor. Per-base qualities were not stored, and no clone one base away is much larger. This sample is part of a study of Ad26.COV2.S vaccination and SARS-CoV-2 variants (dated by TCRdb to the early 2020s). Broadly, across the study: Donors in the vaccine arm were drawn from COV1001, a multicentre, randomized, double-blind, placebo-controlled phase I-IIa trial testing Ad26.COV2.S in healthy adults. Ad26.COV2.S was administered intramuscularly at a dose of 5x10^10 or 1x10^11 viral particles, either as one shot or as two shots given 56 days apart. TCRbeta repertoire sequencing was used to assess the specificity and breadth of SARS-CoV-2-reactive T cell receptors after Ad26.COV2.S vaccination. A total of about 30 samples were included in the TCR-sequenced set, comprising about 20 Ad26.COV2.S vaccine recipients, 5 placebo recipients and 8 SARS-CoV-2 convalescent individuals. Trial participants were randomized into five groups of five: low-dose or high-dose Ad26.COV2.S given once or twice, or placebo on both occasions. Throughout the experiments and outcome assessment, investigators stayed blinded to trial group allocation. General conclusions and limits of the study: Non-spike TCR breadth was comparable between vaccine and placebo recipients, consistent with the vaccine containing only spike. Compared with placebo recipients, Ad26.COV2.S recipients showed higher spike-specific TCR breadth (P = 0.0014). The study lacked the statistical power to compare responses across vaccine doses or regimens. Substantial breadth of spike-specific CD8+ and CD4+ T cell responses was reported after vaccination. It was noted by the authors that total T cell responses may have been underestimated by the TCR breadth and depth analyses.

The immunoSEQ Assay was the method used to sequence TCRbeta CDR3 regions. After extraction, genomic DNA underwent amplification by bias-controlled multiplex PCR, followed by high-throughput sequencing. Regarding the original processing steps: To quantify the absolute abundance of every unique TCRbeta CDR3 region, sequences were collapsed and filtered. Usable DNA was measured by amplifying reference genes present in all nucleated cells, and TCRbeta template counts were normalized to that usable DNA to estimate T cell fraction. Repertoire TCRs were annotated as SARS-CoV-2-specific by exact matching of V gene, CDR3 amino acid sequence and J gene to a known reactive TCR set. The reference SARS-CoV-2 TCR set was derived from MIRA and filtered for enrichment in COVID-19-positive ImmuneCODE repertoires, a step that removed public or cross-reactive TCRs. Based on the MIRA antigens, annotated TCRs were further analysed at the level of specific ORF or position within ORF. Breadth was defined as the number of annotated unique rearrangements divided by the total number of unique productive rearrangements, and depth was defined as the summed frequency of the annotated unique rearrangements. TCR breadth was compared between groups using two-sided Wilcoxon rank-sum tests. In its TCRdb copy, this immuneACCESS table keeps in-frame sequences only and misses some clones. Where compared with another copy, unresolved V genes explain less than half of these, and the others have no known cause. For V, J and clone size, that table is used; D and trimming come from the DNA. In this sample the table shows about 280,000 clones, about 90% of which occur a single time. Of the sample, 3% to 4% is held by the ten largest clones.

The treatment or condition tag for this specimen amounts to: around 19 received Ad26.COV2.S at low or high dose, single or two shots; about 5 received placebo; per-sample allocation not given. For vaccine and placebo recipients, repertoires were sequenced using samples collected on day 63 after the first injection. In Cohort 1b, fewer than 30 adults aged 18-55 years were enrolled at a single site in Boston, USA, between 29 July and 7 August 2020. As a vaccine, Ad26.COV2.S was a replication-incompetent adenovirus type 26 vector that expressed a prefusion-stabilized SARS-CoV-2 spike protein derived from the original Wuhan strain. In the germline V gene (reference sequence), CDR1 corresponds to SGHAT and CDR2 to FQDESV. The CDR3 contains 13 residues, cysteine and phenylalanine counted. Only the CDR3 portion is preserved as DNA: 39 bases, with reading frame beginning at the first base. Trimming at the junction amounts to 1 base on V and 7 bases on J, and the germline ends lie 9 bases apart.

Material: peripheral blood, obtained in a trial of Ad26.COV2.S vaccine versus placebo. This TCR came from a person between 18 and 59 years old who received the Ad26.COV2.S COVID-19 vaccine or a placebo. The V and J genes are TRBV11-1 and TRBJ2-3, with TRBD2 perhaps the D gene, on 6 matching bases. The sequenced DNA: TGTGCCAGCAGCTTAGTGCGGGGAAATACGCAGTATTTT. This yields the protein CASSLVRGNTQYF.